A selection of T cell receptor beta chains follows, all from one sample in a study of cytomegalovirus exposure and HLA in healthy donors. Data came from immunoSEQ multiplex PCR; TCRdb stores just in-frame clones and leaves some out. The table includes some 200,000 clones, around 75% detected once. The sample comprised PBMCs. Receptor source: a female donor in good health and CMV-seronegative. Each CDR3 is given with its conserved first and last residue. The D gene is left open where the match is weak. The size field is filled for only some rows; it gives once, few, many or a size class.

TRBJ2-3,-,TRBD2,TRBV5-1,TGCGCCAGCAGCTTGGGAAGTAGCGGGAGGGCCCTAGATACGCAGTATTTT,CASSLGSSGRALDTQYF
TRBJ2-2,-,-,TRBV2,TGTGCCAGCAGTGAATCAGGGAGGCTATCCGGGGAGCTGTTTTTT,CASSESGRLSGELFF
TRBJ1-3,-,-,TRBV6-6,TGTGCCAGCAGTTTATCCTCTGGAAACACCATATATTTT,CASSLSSGNTIYF
TRBJ2-2,-,TRBD2,TRBV7-7,TGTGCCAGCAGCTTAAACCTAGCGGGCGTTTCCTCGGGGGAGCTGTTTTTT,CASSLNLAGVSSGELFF
TRBJ2-7,-,TRBD1,TRBV11-1,TGTGCCAGCAGCGTCGGACAGGGAAGAGGCAACGAGCAGTACTTC,CASSVGQGRGNEQYF
TRBJ1-4,-,-,TRBV6-5,TGTGCCAGCAAGGGGTTAACAAGAAATGAAAAACTGTTTTTT,CASKGLTRNEKLFF
TRBJ1-2,-,TRBD1,TRBV7-9,TGTGCCAGCAGCCGAAGCGACAGGGAGTACTATGGCTACACCTTC,CASSRSDREYYGYTF
TRBJ2-7,-,TRBD1,TRBV5-6,TGTGCCAGCAGCACATCGGGACAGGGGTACTACGAGCAGTACTTC,CASSTSGQGYYEQYF
TRBJ1-3,-,TRBD1,TRBV15,TGTGCCACCAGAACAGGGGCTGGAAACACCATATATTTT,CATRTGAGNTIYF
TRBJ2-5,-,-,TRBV5-1,TGCGCCAGCCAACCTGTAGGGGAAGTTCAAGAGACCCAGTACTTC,CASQPVGEVQETQYF
TRBJ2-3,-,-,TRBV6-5,TGTGCCAGCACCAGCCCCGGGGTAGTCGAAAGGCAGTATTTT,CASTSPGVVERQYF
TRBJ1-1,-,-,TRBV6-5,TGTGCCAGCAGTTACTCGCCGACAGGCCACACTGAAGCTTTCTTT,CASSYSPTGHTEAFF
TRBJ2-5,-,TRBD2,TRBV10-3,TGTGCCAGCGCCGAGGCGGGGGATGAGACCCAGTACTTC,CASAEAGDETQYF
TRBJ2-2,-,-,TRBV11-2,TGTGCCAGCAGCTCCCTACTCGGGACCGGGGAGCTGTTTTTT,CASSSLLGTGELFF
TRBJ2-1,once,-,TRBV11-3,TGTGCCAGCAGCTTAGGGACTGGGGTTGGGGATGAGCAGTTCTTC,CASSLGTGVGDEQFF
TRBJ1-1,few,-,TRBV7-2,TGTGCCAGCAGCTTAGAGGGGGTCGTTACTGGCATGAACACTGAAGCTTTCTTT,CASSLEGVVTGMNTEAFF
TRBJ2-2,-,-,TRBV6-5,TGTGCCAGCAGGAAGCGAGCAGATTTCACCGGGGAGCTGTTTTTT,CASRKRADFTGELFF
TRBJ2-7,-,-,TRBV6-6,TGTGCCAGCAACCTAGGTCCCGGACTGAGCTCCTACGAGCAGTACTTC,CASNLGPGLSSYEQYF
TRBJ2-7,-,TRBD1,TRBV11-1,TGTGCCAGCAGCCGCCGGAAGGACAGGGGGCGGTACGAGCAGTACTTC,CASSRRKDRGRYEQYF
TRBJ2-1,-,-,TRBV6-1,TGTGCCAGCAGTGAAGAGCTAGGAGACTACAATGAGCAGTTCTTC,CASSEELGDYNEQFF
TRBJ2-2,-,TRBD1,TRBV18,TGTGCCAGCTCAGAGACAGGGCCGTTTAACACCGGGGAGCTGTTTTTT,CASSETGPFNTGELFF
TRBJ2-7,-,-,TRBV9,TGTGCCAGCAGCGACAGGGACTCCTACGAGCAGTACTTC,CASSDRDSYEQYF
TRBJ2-4,-,-,TRBV29-1,TGCAGCGTTGGAGGATTACCCAAAAACATTCAGTACTTC,CSVGGLPKNIQYF
TRBJ1-3,-,TRBD1,TRBV7-2,TGTGCCAGCAGTCCGGGACAGGGTGCTGGAAACACCATATATTTT,CASSPGQGAGNTIYF
TRBJ2-1,-,-,TRBV5-4,TGTGCCAGCAGCTTGGTGGGCAGTTCAAATGAGCAGTTCTTC,CASSLVGSSNEQFF
TRBJ1-1,-,-,TRBV30,TGTGCCTGGCAGGGGCGAACCATAGGGGCAGCTTTCTTT,CAWQGRTIGAAFF
TRBJ2-7,-,-,TRBV21-1,TGTGCCAGCAGCAAGACAGGGGTCAGCTCCTACGAGCAGTACTTC,CASSKTGVSSYEQYF
TRBJ1-3,-,-,TRBV29-1,TGCAGCGTTCGTTGGGCACTCTCTGGAAACACCATATATTTT,CSVRWALSGNTIYF
TRBJ2-3,-,-,TRBV29-1,TGCAGCGTTGAAAAGGGGTGGGGGGACACAGATACGCAGTATTTT,CSVEKGWGDTDTQYF
TRBJ1-2,once,TRBD1,TRBV5-6,TGTGCCAGCAGCTTCGGACAGGGGGGCCATTATGGCTACACCTTC,CASSFGQGGHYGYTF
TRBJ2-7,-,TRBD2,TRBV5-1,TGCGCCAGCAGCTTCGGACTAGCGGGAGTAGTCGAGGAGCAGTACTTC,CASSFGLAGVVEEQYF
TRBJ1-6,-,TRBD1,TRBV7-8,TGTGCCAGCAGCCCGTACAGGGGACTGGGGTCACCCCTCCACTTT,CASSPYRGLGSPLHF
TRBJ2-6,once,TRBD2,TRBV7-3,TGTGCCAGCAGCTTAGGACTAGCGGGAGCTGGGGCCAACGTCCTGACTTTC,CASSLGLAGAGANVLTF
TRBJ2-1,-,-,TRBV27,TGTGCCAGCAGAAGGAACAGGGCTGGTGAGCAGTTCTTC,CASRRNRAGEQFF
TRBJ2-7,-,TRBD2,TRBV5-6,TGTGCCAGCAGCCAACTAGCGGGAGACTACGAGCAGTACTTC,CASSQLAGDYEQYF
TRBJ1-5,many,TRBD1,TRBV27,TGTGCCAGCAGGACCTCGGGACAGGGAATCAATCAGCCCCAGCATTTT,CASRTSGQGINQPQHF
TRBJ2-7,-,TRBD1,TRBV7-2,TGTGCCAGCAGTTCGACAGGGCGCTACGAGCAGTACTTC,CASSSTGRYEQYF
TRBJ2-3,-,TRBD2,TRBV28,TGTGCCAGCACCCAATCGGGACTAGCCACAGATACGCAGTATTTT,CASTQSGLATDTQYF
TRBJ2-1,-,TRBD2,TRBV29-1,TGCAGCGTTGGTTCGGGACTAGGGACCGAGTTCTTC,CSVGSGLGTEFF
TRBJ2-1,-,-,TRBV28,TGTGCCAGCAGAGACACGTACAATGAGCAGTTCTTC,CASRDTYNEQFF
TRBJ2-7,few,TRBD1,TRBV5-1,TGCGCCAGCAGCTCGGGACAGGGCTCCTACGAGCAGTACTTC,CASSSGQGSYEQYF
TRBJ2-1,-,-,TRBV28,TGTGCCAGCAGTCCGATGGACGGGAAAAATGAGCAGTTCTTC,CASSPMDGKNEQFF
TRBJ2-3,once,TRBD2,TRBV2,TGTGCCAGCAGCAGACTAGCGATTTCCGGTAATACGCAGTATTTT,CASSRLAISGNTQYF
TRBJ1-1,-,-,TRBV27,TGTGCCAGCAGTCTAAACAGGAATTACCCGAACACTGAAGCTTTCTTT,CASSLNRNYPNTEAFF
TRBJ2-3,once,-,TRBV5-1,TGCGCCAGCAGTTCAGGGGCTTACTCAGATACGCAGTATTTT,CASSSGAYSDTQYF
TRBJ1-1,-,-,TRBV10-3,TGTGCCATCAGTGGGTATCCAGACAAGGATGAAGCTTTCTTT,CAISGYPDKDEAFF
TRBJ1-3,-,-,TRBV6-1,TGTGCCAGCTTAGCGGGGGGAGCGATTGGAAACACCATATATTTT,CASLAGGAIGNTIYF
TRBJ1-4,-,TRBD1,TRBV11-2,TGTGCCAGCAGTTCAAACCGGGACAGGGTCGCGGGGAAACTGTTTTTT,CASSSNRDRVAGKLFF
TRBJ2-1,-,TRBD2,TRBV11-2,TGTGCCAGCAGAGCGGGAGGATTAAATGAGCAGTTCTTC,CASRAGGLNEQFF
TRBJ2-1,-,-,TRBV7-9,TGTGCCAGCAGCTTTTTGGGAACTAGCTCCTACAATGAGCAGTTCTTC,CASSFLGTSSYNEQFF
TRBJ2-1,-,TRBD1,TRBV5-1,TGCGCCAGCGCCATAGGGGGCATAGGGAATGAGCAGTTCTTC,CASAIGGIGNEQFF
TRBJ2-1,-,TRBD2,TRBV11-3,TGTGCCAGCAGCCCCGAAGCGGTACTAGCGGGGCCAGATGAGCAGTTCTTC,CASSPEAVLAGPDEQFF
TRBJ1-4,-,-,TRBV12-2,TGTGCAAGTCGCTTAGCGCTATCAAGACGACAGACTGCAACTAATGAAAAACTGTTTTTT,CASRLALSRRQTATNEKLFF